This entry features one T cell receptor beta chain sequence. One end of the junction is discordant with germline, which a read error may explain. The data originate from a study of control samples from healthy donors and cancer patients. Assay: immunoSEQ multiplex PCR; the TCRdb copy retains only in-frame clones and omits some. Here the sample spans 150,000 to 200,000 clones, approximately 86% being singletons. Germline assignment: CDR1 SGHNT and CDR2 YENEEA. The CDR3 covers 16 residues. The chain joins TRBV11-3 to TRBJ2-2, with 7 nucleotides matching TRBD2. The TCR sequence derives from a woman under 40 in good health. The specimen was blood. CDR3 coding DNA: TGTGCCAGCAGCTTAGATCGAGCGGGGAACTCCGGGGAGCTGTTTTTT. The encoded protein is CASSLDRAGNSGELFF. Looking up the rest from reference TRBV11-3 and TRBJ2-2 gives the full variable domain: EAGVVQSPRYKIIEKKQPVAFWCNPISGHNTLYWYLQNLGQGPELLIRYENEEAVDDSQLPKDRFSAERLKGVDSTLKIQPAELGDSAVYLCASSLDRAGNSGELFFGEGSRLTVL.